This TCR beta chain was sequenced during a study of cytomegalovirus exposure and HLA in healthy donors. Across the whole study: Around 85 million unique TCR sequences came from HLA-typed donors in an early release.

CDR3 length: 8 amino acids. V was shortened by 6 bases and J by 12 bases, with 6 bases between the two germline ends. The germline gives CDR1 DFQATT, CDR2 SNEGSKA (reference sequence). Study results and limitations: The majority of CMV-associated TCR beta chains were reported as apparently HLA-restricted in a later analysis. Several of the most significant clusters appeared, in a later analysis, to be linked to common viral pathogens.

This clone came up a few times. Its matching antigen is unknown. Primers: 60 Vbeta forward and 13 Jbeta reverse. Clones were read by immunoSEQ multiplex PCR, and TCRdb kept only the in-frame ones, dropping some. The sample lists 200,000 or so clones, around 77% occurring once. The specimen was PBMCs. The chain recombines TRBV20-1 with TRBJ2-1, with D possibly matching TRBD2 (6 bases). The origin of this receptor is a woman aged 25 to 45 in good health and CMV-seronegative. The CDR3 coding sequence is TGCAGTGCGGGAGGGCAGTTCTTC. It codes for CSAGGQFF.